This T cell receptor (beta chain) was profiled in a study of beta chain features in type 1 diabetes. Whole-study results and caveats: The naive, central memory and Treg TCRB repertoires showed an apparent similarity that was greater among patients than among healthy donors. Moderate yet significant TCRB CDR3 shortening was seen in Type 1 diabetes patients in all four CD4+ subsets.

The authors reverse transcribed all of the isolated RNA, so sequencing captured expressed TCRB transcripts. Assay used: immunoSEQ multiplex PCR; TCRdb lists only in-frame clones, some missing. The sample records about 260,000 clones, about a fifth being singletons. Per the germline V gene, CDR1 is ENHRY and CDR2 is SYGVKD. The CDR3 consists of 12 residues. With 9 bases clipped from V and 9 bases from J, the junction kept 10 bases outside the gene matches. For this clone: Its antigen is still unknown.

Sequencing was done on a sample of naive CD4+ T cells from blood. This clonotype was sampled from a woman between 35 and 50 years old with type 1 diabetes. The chain has TRBV10-3 and TRBJ2-5, with 7 bases that match TRBD1. The chain's CDR3 is CAISDRAEAQYF. CDR3 nucleotide sequence: TGTGCCATTTCCGACAGGGCGGAGGCCCAGTACTTC.